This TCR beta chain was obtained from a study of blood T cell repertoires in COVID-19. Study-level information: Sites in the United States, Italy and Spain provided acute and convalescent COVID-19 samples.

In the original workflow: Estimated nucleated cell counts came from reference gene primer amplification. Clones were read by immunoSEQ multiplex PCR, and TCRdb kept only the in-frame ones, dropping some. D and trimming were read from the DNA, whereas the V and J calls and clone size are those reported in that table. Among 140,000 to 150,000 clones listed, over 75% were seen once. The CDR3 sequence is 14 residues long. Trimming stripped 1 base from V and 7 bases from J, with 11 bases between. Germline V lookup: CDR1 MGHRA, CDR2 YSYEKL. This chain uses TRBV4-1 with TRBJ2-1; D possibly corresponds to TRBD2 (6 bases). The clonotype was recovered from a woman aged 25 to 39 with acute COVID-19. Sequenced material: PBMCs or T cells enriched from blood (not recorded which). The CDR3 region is CASSQGRERNEQFF. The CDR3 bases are TGCGCCAGCAGCCAAGGCCGGGAGAGGAATGAGCAGTTCTTC.